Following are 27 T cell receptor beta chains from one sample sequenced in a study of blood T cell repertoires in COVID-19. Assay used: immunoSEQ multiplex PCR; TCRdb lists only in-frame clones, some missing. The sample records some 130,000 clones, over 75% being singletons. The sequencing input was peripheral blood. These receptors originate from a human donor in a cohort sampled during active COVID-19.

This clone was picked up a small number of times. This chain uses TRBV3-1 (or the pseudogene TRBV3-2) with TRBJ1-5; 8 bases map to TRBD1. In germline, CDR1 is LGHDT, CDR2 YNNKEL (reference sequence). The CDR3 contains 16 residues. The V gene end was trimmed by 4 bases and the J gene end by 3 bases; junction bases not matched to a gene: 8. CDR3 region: CASSLTGTGSNQPQHF. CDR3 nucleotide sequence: TGTGCCAGCAGCCTGACCGGGACAGGCTCCAATCAGCCCCAGCATTTT.

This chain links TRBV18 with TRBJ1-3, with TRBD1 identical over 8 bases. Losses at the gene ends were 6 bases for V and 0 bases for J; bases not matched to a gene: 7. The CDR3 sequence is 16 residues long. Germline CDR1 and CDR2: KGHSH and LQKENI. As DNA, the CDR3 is TGTGCCAGCTCCCGGGACAGGCCGAGCTCTGGAAACACCATATATTTT. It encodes CASSRDRPSSGNTIYF.

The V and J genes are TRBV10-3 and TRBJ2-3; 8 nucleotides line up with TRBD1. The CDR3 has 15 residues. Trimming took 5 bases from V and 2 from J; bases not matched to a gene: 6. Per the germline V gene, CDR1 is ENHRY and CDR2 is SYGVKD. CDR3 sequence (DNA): TGTGCCATCAGTCTGGACAGGGCGGACACAGATACGCAGTATTTT. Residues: CAISLDRADTDTQYF.

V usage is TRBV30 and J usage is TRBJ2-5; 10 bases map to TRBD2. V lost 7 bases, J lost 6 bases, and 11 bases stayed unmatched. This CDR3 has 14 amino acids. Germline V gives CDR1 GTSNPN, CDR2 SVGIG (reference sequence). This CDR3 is CASSGTSVTQTQYF. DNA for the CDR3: TGTGCCTCCTCCGGGACTAGCGTGACACAGACCCAGTACTTC.

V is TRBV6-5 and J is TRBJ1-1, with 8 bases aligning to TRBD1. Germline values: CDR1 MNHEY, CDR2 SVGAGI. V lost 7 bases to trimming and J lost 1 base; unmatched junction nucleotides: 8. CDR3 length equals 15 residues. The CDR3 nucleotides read TGTGCCAGCAAGATGGACAGGGAAGGGAACACTGAAGCTTTCTTT. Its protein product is CASKMDREGNTEAFF.

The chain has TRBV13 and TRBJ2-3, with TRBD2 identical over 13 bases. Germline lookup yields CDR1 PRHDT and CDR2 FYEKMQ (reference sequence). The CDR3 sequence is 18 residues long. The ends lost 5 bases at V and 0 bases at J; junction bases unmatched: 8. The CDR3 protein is CASSKRLAGGLSTDTQYF. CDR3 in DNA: TGTGCCAGCAGCAAACGACTAGCGGGAGGTCTAAGCACAGATACGCAGTATTTT. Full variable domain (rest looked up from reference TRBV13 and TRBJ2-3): AAGVIQSPRHLIKEKRETATLKCYPIPRHDTVYWYQQGPGQDPQFLISFYEKMQSDKGSIPDRFSAQQFSDYHSELNMSSLELGDSALYFCASSKRLAGGLSTDTQYFGPGTRLTVL.

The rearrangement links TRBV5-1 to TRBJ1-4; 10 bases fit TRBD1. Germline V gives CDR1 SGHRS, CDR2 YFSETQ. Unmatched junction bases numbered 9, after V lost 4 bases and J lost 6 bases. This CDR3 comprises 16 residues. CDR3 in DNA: TGCGCCAGCAGCCGGGACAGGGGTGGAGGGGATGAAAAACTGTTTTTT. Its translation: CASSRDRGGGDEKLFF.

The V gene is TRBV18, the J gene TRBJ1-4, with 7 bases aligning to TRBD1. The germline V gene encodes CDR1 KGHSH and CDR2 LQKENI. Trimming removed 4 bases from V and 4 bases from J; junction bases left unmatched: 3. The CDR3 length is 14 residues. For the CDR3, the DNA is TGTGCCAGCTCACGCGGACAGGATAATGAAAAACTGTTTTTT. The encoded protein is CASSRGQDNEKLFF.

CDR3 loop: CATIERANYGYTF. CDR3 DNA: TGTGCCACCATAGAGCGAGCTAACTATGGCTACACCTTC. This chain links TRBV28 with TRBJ1-2; D not certain. V lost 10 bases and J lost 0, with 12 bases in between. The CDR3 loop spans 13 amino acids. Germline V gene data show CDR1 as MDHEN and CDR2 as SYDVKM.

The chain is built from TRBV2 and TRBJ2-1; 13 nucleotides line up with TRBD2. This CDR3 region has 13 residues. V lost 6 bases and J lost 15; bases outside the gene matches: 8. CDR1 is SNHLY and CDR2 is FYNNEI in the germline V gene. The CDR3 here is CASRRTSGSWPFF. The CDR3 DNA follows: TGTGCCAGCAGACGGACTAGCGGGAGTTGGCCGTTCTTC.

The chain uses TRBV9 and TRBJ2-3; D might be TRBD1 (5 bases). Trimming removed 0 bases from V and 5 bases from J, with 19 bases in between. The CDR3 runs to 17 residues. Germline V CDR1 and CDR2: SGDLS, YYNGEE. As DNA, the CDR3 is TGTGCCAGCAGCGTAGACGGGCAGGGAAGGCCCCTAGATACGCAGTATTTT. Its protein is CASSVDGQGRPLDTQYF.

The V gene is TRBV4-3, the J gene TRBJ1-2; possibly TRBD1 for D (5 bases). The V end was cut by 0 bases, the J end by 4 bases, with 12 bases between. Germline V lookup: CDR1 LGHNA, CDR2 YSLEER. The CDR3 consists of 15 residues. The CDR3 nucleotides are TGCGCCAGCAGCCAAGATCTAGGGGCTGGCTATGGCTACACCTTC. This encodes CASSQDLGAGYGYTF.

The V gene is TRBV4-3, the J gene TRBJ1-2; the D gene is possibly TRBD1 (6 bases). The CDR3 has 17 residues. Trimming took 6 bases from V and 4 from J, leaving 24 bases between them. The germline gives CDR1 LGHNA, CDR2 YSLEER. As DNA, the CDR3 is TGCGCCAGCAGTTCCTTTTATGGGACATCTCTTTTCTATGGCTACACCTTC. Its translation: CASSSFYGTSLFYGYTF.

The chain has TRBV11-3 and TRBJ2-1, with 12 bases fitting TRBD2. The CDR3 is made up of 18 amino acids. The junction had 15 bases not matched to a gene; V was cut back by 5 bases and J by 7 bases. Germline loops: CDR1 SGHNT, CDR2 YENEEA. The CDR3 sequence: CASSPILFLAGGRNEQFF. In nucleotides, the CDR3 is TGTGCCAGCAGCCCCATCCTTTTTCTAGCGGGGGGGCGGAATGAGCAGTTCTTC.

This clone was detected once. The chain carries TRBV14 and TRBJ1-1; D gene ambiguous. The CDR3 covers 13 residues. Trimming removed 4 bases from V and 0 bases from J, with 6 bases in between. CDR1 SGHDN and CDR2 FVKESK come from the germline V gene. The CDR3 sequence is CASSPQVNTEAFF. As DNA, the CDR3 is TGTGCCAGCAGCCCGCAGGTGAACACTGAAGCTTTCTTT.

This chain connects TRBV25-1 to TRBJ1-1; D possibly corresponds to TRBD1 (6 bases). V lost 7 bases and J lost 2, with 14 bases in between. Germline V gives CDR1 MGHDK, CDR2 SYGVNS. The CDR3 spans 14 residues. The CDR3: CASTPGGLNTEAFF. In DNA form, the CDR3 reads TGTGCCAGCACCCCGGGGGGGCTCAACACTGAAGCTTTCTTT. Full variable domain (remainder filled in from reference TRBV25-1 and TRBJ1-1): EADIYQTPRYLVIGTGKKITLECSQTMGHDKMYWYQQDPGMELHLIHYSYGVNSTEKGDLSSESTVSRIRTEHFPLTLESARPSHTSQYLCASTPGGLNTEAFFGQGTRLTVV.

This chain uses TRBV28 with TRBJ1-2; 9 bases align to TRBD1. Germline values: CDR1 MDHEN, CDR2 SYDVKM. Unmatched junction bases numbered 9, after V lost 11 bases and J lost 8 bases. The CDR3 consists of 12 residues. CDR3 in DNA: TGTGCCGGGGGGGACAGGGCACAAGGCTACACCTTC. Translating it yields CAGGDRAQGYTF.

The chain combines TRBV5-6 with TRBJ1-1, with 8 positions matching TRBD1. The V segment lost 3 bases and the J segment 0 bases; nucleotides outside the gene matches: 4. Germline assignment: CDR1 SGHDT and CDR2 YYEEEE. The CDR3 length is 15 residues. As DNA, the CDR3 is TGTGCCAGCAGCTCAGGGGGCCCCTTGAACACTGAAGCTTTCTTT. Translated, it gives CASSSGGPLNTEAFF.

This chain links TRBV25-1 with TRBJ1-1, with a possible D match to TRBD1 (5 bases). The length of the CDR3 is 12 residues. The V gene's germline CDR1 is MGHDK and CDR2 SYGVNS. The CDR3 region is CASGGGVTEAFF. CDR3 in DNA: TGTGCAAGCGGCGGAGGGGTCACTGAAGCTTTCTTT.

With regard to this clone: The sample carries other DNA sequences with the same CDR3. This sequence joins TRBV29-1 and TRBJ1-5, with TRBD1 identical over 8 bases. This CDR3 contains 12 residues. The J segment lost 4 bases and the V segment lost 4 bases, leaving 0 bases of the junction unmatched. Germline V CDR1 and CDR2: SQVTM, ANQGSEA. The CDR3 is CSVGQGNQPQHF. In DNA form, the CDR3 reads TGCAGCGTTGGACAGGGGAATCAGCCCCAGCATTTT.

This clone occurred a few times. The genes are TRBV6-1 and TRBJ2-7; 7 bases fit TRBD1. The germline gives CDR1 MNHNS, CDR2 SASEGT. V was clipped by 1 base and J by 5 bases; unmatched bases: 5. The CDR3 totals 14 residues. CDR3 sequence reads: CASSEGTGVHEQYF. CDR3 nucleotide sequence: TGTGCCAGCAGTGAAGGAACAGGGGTTCACGAGCAGTACTTC.

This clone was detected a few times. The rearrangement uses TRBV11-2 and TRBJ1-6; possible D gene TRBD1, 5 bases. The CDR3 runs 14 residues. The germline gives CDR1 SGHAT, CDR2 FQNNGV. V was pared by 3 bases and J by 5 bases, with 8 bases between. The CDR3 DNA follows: TGTGCCAGCAGCTTTTCGGGGGATAATTCACCCCTCCACTTT. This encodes CASSFSGDNSPLHF.

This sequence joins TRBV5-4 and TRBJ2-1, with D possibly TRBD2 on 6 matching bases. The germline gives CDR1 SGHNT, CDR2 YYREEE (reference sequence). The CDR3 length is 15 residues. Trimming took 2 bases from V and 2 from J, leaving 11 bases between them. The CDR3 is CASSFGTGAYNEQFF. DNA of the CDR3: TGTGCCAGCAGCTTTGGGACTGGAGCCTACAATGAGCAGTTCTTC. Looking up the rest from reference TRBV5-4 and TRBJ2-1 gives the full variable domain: ETGVTQSPTHLIKTRGQQVTLRCSSQSGHNTVSWYQQALGQGPQFIFQYYREEENGRGNFPPRFSGLQFPNYSSELNVNALELDDSALYLCASSFGTGAYNEQFFGPGTRLTVL.

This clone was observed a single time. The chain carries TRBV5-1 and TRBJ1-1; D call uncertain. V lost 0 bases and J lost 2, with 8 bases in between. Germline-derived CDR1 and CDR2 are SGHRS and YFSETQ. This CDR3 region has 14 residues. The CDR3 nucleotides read TGCGCCAGCAGCTTGGTGTCCCCTAACACTGAAGCTTTCTTT. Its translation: CASSLVSPNTEAFF.

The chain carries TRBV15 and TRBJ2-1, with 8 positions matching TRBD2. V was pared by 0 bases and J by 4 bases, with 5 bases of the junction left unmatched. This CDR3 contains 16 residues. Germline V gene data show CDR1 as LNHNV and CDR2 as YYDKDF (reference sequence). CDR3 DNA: TGTGCCACCAGCAGAGATTGGAGCGGGGGTTACAATGAGCAGTTCTTC. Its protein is CATSRDWSGGYNEQFF.

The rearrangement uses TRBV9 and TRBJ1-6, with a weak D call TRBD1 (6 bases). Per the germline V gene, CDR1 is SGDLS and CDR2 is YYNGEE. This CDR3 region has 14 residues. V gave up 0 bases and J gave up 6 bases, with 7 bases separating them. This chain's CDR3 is CASSVGRGNSPLHF. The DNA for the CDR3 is TGTGCCAGCAGCGTAGGCAGGGGTAATTCACCCCTCCACTTT.

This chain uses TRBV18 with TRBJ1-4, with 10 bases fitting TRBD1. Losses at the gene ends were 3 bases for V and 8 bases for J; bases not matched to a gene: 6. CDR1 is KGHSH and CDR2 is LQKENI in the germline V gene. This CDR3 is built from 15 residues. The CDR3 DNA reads TGTGCCAGCTCACCCACAACGGGACAGGGGGAAAAACTGTTTTTT. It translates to CASSPTTGQGEKLFF.